Sequencing of this T cell receptor beta chain was carried out in a study of cytomegalovirus exposure and HLA in healthy donors. The wider study: The 120 validation repertoires, a later analysis reported, used the same platform as the roughly 700 repertoires from the first cohort.

For this clone: Its specificity is not known.

Study-level findings and limits: The CMV antigen specificity of a few CMV-associated chains was confirmed through in vitro analysis.

The data were produced by immunoSEQ multiplex PCR, yet TCRdb's version contains in-frame clones alone and is incomplete. The table has about 64,000 clones, about 89% seen once; the top ten hold approximately 1.5%. CDR1 and CDR2 from the germline V gene are SEHNR and FQNEAQ (reference sequence). The CDR3 covers 15 residues. V was clipped by 3 bases and J by 7 bases, with 15 bases between them. The rearrangement joins TRBV7-9 to TRBJ1-4; no clear D. Sequencing was done on a sample of PBMCs. The TCR was taken from a woman aged 18-35 years in good health and CMV-seronegative. CDR3 coding DNA: TGTGCCAGCAGCTTTAAGAGTCGAGGAGGTGAAAAACTGTTTTTT. This encodes CASSFKSRGGEKLFF.